Listed here are 19 T cell receptor beta chains from one sample, sequenced in a study of cytomegalovirus exposure and HLA in healthy donors. Both 60 Vbeta primers and 13 Jbeta primers went into the PCR. Clones were read by immunoSEQ multiplex PCR, and TCRdb kept only the in-frame ones, dropping some. The data show fewer than 200,000 clones, around 80% seen once. Sequencing used PBMCs. The source is a girl aged 10 to 17 in good health and CMV-seropositive.

CDR3: CASSNPQGAFDEQYF. In DNA form, the CDR3 reads TGTGCCAGCAGTAACCCACAGGGGGCTTTCGACGAGCAGTACTTC. The chain combines TRBV6-5 with TRBJ2-7; the match to TRBD1 covers 9 bases. The CDR3 length is 15 residues. Trimming cost V 5 bases and J 5 bases; bases outside gene matches: 10. CDR1 and CDR2 (germline): MNHEY, SVGAGI.

The CDR3 nucleotides read TGTGCCAGCAGTGACTCTGACAGGGATGTCGTAGCTTTCTTT. This translates into CASSDSDRDVVAFF. V gene TRBV6-4 combines with J gene TRBJ1-1, with 7 bases identical to TRBD1. The trim removed 0 bases at V and 10 bases at J, leaving 8 bases unmatched. Germline CDR1 and CDR2: MRHNA and SNTAGT. CDR3 size: 14 residues.

This chain uses TRBV9 with TRBJ2-7; D ambiguous. The CDR3 runs to 15 residues. V was shortened by 0 bases and J by 3 bases, with 13 bases between the two germline ends. Germline V gene sequence: CDR1 SGDLS, CDR2 YYNGEE. CDR3 in amino acids: CASSVARLEYYEQYF. The DNA of the CDR3 is TGTGCCAGCAGCGTAGCTCGCCTAGAATACTACGAGCAGTACTTC.

V usage is TRBV25-1 and J usage is TRBJ2-6, with TRBD1 matching over 12 bases. This CDR3 has 18 residues. Per the germline V gene, CDR1 is MGHDK and CDR2 is SYGVNS. V shed 1 base and J 4 bases; nucleotides not matched to a gene: 5. The CDR3 loop is CASSELGQGAIGANVLTF. The DNA for the CDR3 is TGTGCCAGCAGTGAATTGGGACAGGGGGCAATCGGGGCCAACGTCCTGACTTTC.

V usage is TRBV5-1 and J usage is TRBJ2-6; 8 nucleotides match TRBD2. The CDR3 has 16 amino acids. Unmatched junction bases numbered 7, after V lost 4 bases and J lost 4 bases. Germline V lookup: CDR1 SGHRS, CDR2 YFSETQ. CDR3 DNA: TGCGCCAGCAGCCGGGGGGGGGAGGCAGGGGCCAACGTCCTGACTTTC. As protein: CASSRGGEAGANVLTF.

The chain has TRBV21-1 and TRBJ1-1; the D segment call TRBD1 is taken from the table without a DNA check. TRBV21-1 is classified as a pseudogene. This CDR3 has 15 residues. CDR3 in amino acids: CASSKGGNRATEAFF. The CDR3 DNA sequence: TGTGCCAGCAGCAAAGGAGGAAACAGGGCCACTGAAGCTTTCTTT.

The rearrangement uses TRBV29-1 and TRBJ2-7; 11 nucleotides match TRBD1. Per germline, CDR1 SQVTM and CDR2 ANQGSEA. This CDR3 region has 14 residues. Trimming cost V 0 bases and J 3 bases; bases outside gene matches: 1. The CDR3 loop is CSVEEGTGGYEQYF. In nucleotides, the CDR3 is TGCAGCGTTGAAGAAGGGACAGGGGGCTACGAGCAGTACTTC.

The rearrangement joins TRBV29-1 to TRBJ1-5; TRBD1 matches at 7 bases. Germline V gene data show CDR1 as SQVTM and CDR2 as ANQGSEA. J was trimmed by 1 base and V by 4 bases; bases with no gene match: 4. This CDR3 comprises 14 residues. CDR3 in amino acids: CSVGGGKSNQPQHF. In DNA form, the CDR3 reads TGCAGCGTTGGAGGGGGCAAGAGCAATCAGCCCCAGCATTTT. The full variable domain, completed using reference TRBV29-1 and TRBJ1-5, is SAVISQKPSRDICQRGTSLTIQCQVDSQVTMMFWYRQQPGQSLTLIATANQGSEATYESGFVIDKFPISRPNLTFSTLTVSNMSPEDSSIYLCSVGGGKSNQPQHFGDGTRLSIL.

The rearrangement uses TRBV5-4 and TRBJ2-3; 8 bases align to TRBD1. The CDR3 runs 15 residues. J gave up 4 bases and V 4 bases, and 8 bases lay outside the gene matches. Germline assignment: CDR1 SGHNT and CDR2 YYREEE (reference sequence). Here the CDR3 DNA reads TGTGCCAGCAGCCAAAGGACAGGGCTGCCAGATACGCAGTATTTT. Protein product: CASSQRTGLPDTQYF. Full variable domain (outside the CDR3, taken from reference TRBV5-4 and TRBJ2-3): ETGVTQSPTHLIKTRGQQVTLRCSSQSGHNTVSWYQQALGQGPQFIFQYYREEENGRGNFPPRFSGLQFPNYSSELNVNALELDDSALYLCASSQRTGLPDTQYFGPGTRLTVL.

The chain couples TRBV27 to TRBJ1-4; D not resolved. This CDR3 is built from 17 residues. CDR1 and CDR2 from the germline V gene are MNHEY and SMNVEV (reference sequence). V was clipped by 3 bases and J by 0 bases, with 14 bases between them. The CDR3 nucleotides read TGTGCCAGCAGTTTTCTCGGAGACTATGCAACTAATGAAAAACTGTTTTTT. It codes for CASSFLGDYATNEKLFF.

This rearrangement joins TRBV28 to TRBJ2-5; D gene uncertain. The germline V gene encodes CDR1 MDHEN and CDR2 SYDVKM. The CDR3 totals 12 residues. The V gene lost 2 bases and the J gene lost 5 bases, with 6 bases spanning the gap. This CDR3 is CASSLIGETQYF. DNA for the CDR3: TGTGCCAGCAGTTTAATCGGGGAGACCCAGTACTTC.

The chain carries TRBV2 and TRBJ1-1, with 7 bases aligning to TRBD1. The CDR3 loop spans 13 amino acids. The V gene end was trimmed by 6 bases and the J gene end by 3 bases; junction bases not matched to a gene: 4. Per the germline V gene, CDR1 is SNHLY and CDR2 is FYNNEI. The CDR3 here is CASSTRGDTEAFF. CDR3 sequence (DNA): TGTGCCAGCAGCACCAGGGGGGACACTGAAGCTTTCTTT.

In this sample, this clone turned up a few times. The gene calls are TRBV25-1 and TRBJ2-5, with 9 nucleotides matching TRBD2. The CDR3 is 15 residues long. Germline trimming cut 5 bases from V and 1 base from J; bases unmatched to any gene: 5. In germline, CDR1 is MGHDK, CDR2 SYGVNS. CDR3 protein: CASSSQTSGQETQYF. CDR3 DNA: TGTGCCAGCAGTTCTCAGACTAGCGGCCAAGAGACCCAGTACTTC.

With regard to this clone: The same CDR3 also results from other DNA sequences found in this sample. This sequence joins TRBV7-9 and TRBJ1-2; no clear D. Germline CDR1 is SEHNR and CDR2 is FQNEAQ (reference sequence). Trimming removed 1 base from V and 0 bases from J, with 9 bases in between. This CDR3 spans 15 amino acids. The CDR3 loop is CASSLGAGANYGYTF. The CDR3 nucleotides read TGTGCCAGCAGCTTAGGAGCCGGAGCTAACTATGGCTACACCTTC.

The chain recombines TRBV27 with TRBJ2-3; tentatively, D is TRBD2 (6 bases). This CDR3 region has 16 residues. The ends were cut back, 5 bases at V and 4 bases at J, with 19 bases in the middle. Germline-derived CDR1 and CDR2 are MNHEY and SMNVEV (reference sequence). DNA for the CDR3: TGTGCCAGCAGTCCACGGACAAGCGGGTACGCAGATACGCAGTATTTT. Protein: CASSPRTSGYADTQYF.

This clone was seen only once. CDR3 residues: CASSLGRGSTDTQYF. The CDR3, as DNA: TGTGCCAGCAGCTTGGGCAGGGGTTCGACAGATACGCAGTATTTT. This chain joins TRBV7-3 and TRBJ2-3; possibly TRBD1 for D (6 bases). This CDR3 is 15 amino acids long. V lost 3 bases and J lost 3, with 13 bases in between. Germline values: CDR1 SGHTA, CDR2 FQGTGA.

The J gene is TRBJ1-6, the V gene TRBV9, with TRBD1 matching over 7 bases. This CDR3 is 18 amino acids long. CDR1 and CDR2 from the germline V gene are SGDLS and YYNGEE. J gave up 8 bases and V 0 bases, and 14 bases lay outside the gene matches. DNA of the CDR3: TGTGCCAGCAGCGTAGGGCTGGAGGGGGCACAATTTCATTCACCCCTCCACTTT. Its translation is CASSVGLEGAQFHSPLHF. The full variable domain, rest sourced from reference TRBV9 and TRBJ1-6, is DSGVTQTPKHLITATGQRVTLRCSPRSGDLSVYWYQQSLDQGLQFLIQYYNGEERAKGNILERFSAQQFPDLHSELNLSSLELGDSALYFCASSVGLEGAQFHSPLHFGNGTRLTVT.

In this sample, this clone turned up a few times. This rearrangement joins TRBV13 to TRBJ2-1; TRBD1 aligns across 9 bases. J lost 9 bases, V lost 6 bases, and 9 bases had no gene match. Germline lookup yields CDR1 PRHDT and CDR2 FYEKMQ (reference sequence). The CDR3 runs 14 residues. Here the CDR3 reads CASSPGQGSGEQFF. The CDR3 DNA sequence: TGTGCCAGCAGTCCCGGACAGGGGTCTGGTGAGCAGTTCTTC.

The chain combines TRBV28 with TRBJ2-3; D possibly corresponds to TRBD1 (7 bases). This CDR3 comprises 16 residues. Germline V lookup: CDR1 MDHEN, CDR2 SYDVKM. V gave up 6 bases and J gave up 0 bases, with 16 bases separating them. The CDR3 sequence is CASSGGGFGSTDTQYF. The CDR3 DNA reads as TGTGCCAGCAGCGGAGGGGGCTTTGGGAGCACAGATACGCAGTATTTT.